The 12 T cell receptor beta chains below all came from one sample that was sequenced in a study of molecular identifiers for immune sequencing clone quantification. TCRdb reprocessed the PCR reads with MiXCR, giving one entry per CDR3 protein. The sample lists some 590,000 distinct CDR3 sequences, 25% occurring once. The material sequenced was naive CD8+ T cells from blood, with Jurkat cell RNA spiked in. Subset given: FACS-sorted CD8+CD4-CCR7+CD45RA+ naive T cells. The source is a human donor in good health. Some libraries in this study had Jurkat cell RNA spiked in.

J is TRBJ2-5 and V is TRBV27; TRBD2 is a possible D gene (6 bases). V lost 6 bases and J 4 bases, leaving 12 bases between the germline ends. The CDR3 consists of 13 residues. From germline, CDR1 is MNHEY and CDR2 SMNVEV (reference sequence). The CDR3 nucleotides are TGTGCCAGCAGGGTATTGGGGGGAGAGACCCAGTACTTC. It encodes CASRVLGGETQYF.

The chain joins TRBV7-9 to TRBJ1-1; the D is unclear. The CDR3 totals 16 residues. V was shortened by 3 bases and J by 3 bases, with 17 bases between the two germline ends. CDR1 is SEHNR, CDR2 FQNEAQ, per germline (reference sequence). DNA of the CDR3: TGTGCCAGCAGCTTTCCATCTCAGAGGTTTGACACTGAAGCTTTCTTT. Its protein is CASSFPSQRFDTEAFF. Combining the CDR3 with reference TRBV7-9 and TRBJ1-1 gives the whole variable domain DTGVSQNPRHKITKRGQNVTFRCDPISEHNRLYWYRQTLGQGPEFLTYFQNEAQLEKSRLLSDRFSAERPKGSFSTLEIQRTEQGDSAMYLCASSFPSQRFDTEAFFGQGTRLTVV.

The J gene is TRBJ2-7, the V gene TRBV27; 10 nucleotides agree with TRBD2. This CDR3 has 18 amino acids. J was trimmed by 1 base and V by 5 bases; bases with no gene match: 14. The germline V gene encodes CDR1 MNHEY and CDR2 SMNVEV (reference sequence). The CDR3 coding sequence is TGTGCCAGCAGTCCAGAGACTAGCGGGTTTGGAGGGTCCTACGAGCAGTACTTC. Residues: CASSPETSGFGGSYEQYF.

The chain links TRBV6-5 to TRBJ2-1; D is uncertain. Per germline, CDR1 MNHEY and CDR2 SVGAGI. The CDR3 runs 16 residues. Trimming stripped 4 bases from V and 6 bases from J, with 19 bases between. CDR3 protein: CASSSLDHNPPNEQFF. The CDR3 coding sequence is TGTGCCAGCAGTTCTTTAGACCATAACCCACCCAATGAGCAGTTCTTC.

This clonotype came up a few times. The chain carries TRBV6-5 and TRBJ2-3, with a weak D call TRBD2 (5 bases). V was clipped by 5 bases and J by 2 bases, with 17 bases between them. This CDR3 spans 16 amino acids. From germline, CDR1 is MNHEY and CDR2 SVGAGI. CDR3 region: CASSHGLLPDTDTQYF. The CDR3 region has the DNA TGTGCCAGCAGTCACGGACTTCTTCCTGACACAGATACGCAGTATTTT.

The gene calls are TRBV19 and TRBJ2-6; D not resolved. Germline assignment: CDR1 LNHDA and CDR2 SQIVND (reference sequence). Trimming stripped 2 bases from V and 4 bases from J, with 9 bases between. The CDR3 has 15 residues. This CDR3 is CASSIWAHGANVLTF. In nucleotides, the CDR3 is TGTGCCAGTAGTATATGGGCGCACGGGGCCAACGTCCTGACTTTC. The whole variable domain, filled in from reference TRBV19 and TRBJ2-6, reads DGGITQSPKYLFRKEGQNVTLSCEQNLNHDAMYWYRQDPGQGLRLIYYSQIVNDFQKGDIAEGYSVSREKKESFPLTVTSAQKNPTAFYLCASSIWAHGANVLTFGAGSRLTVL.

This clonotype came up a few times. A read error is likely, as this CDR3 ends without the conserved phenylalanine or tryptophan. This rearrangement joins TRBV6-1 to TRBJ2-7; D perhaps matches TRBD2 (5 bases). Per the germline V gene, CDR1 is MNHNS and CDR2 is SASEGT. The CDR3 has 13 residues. The V end lost 4 bases, the J end lost 3 bases, and 10 bases lay between the germline ends. Here the CDR3 DNA reads TGTGCCAGCAGTGCGGGGTTTTTCTACGAGCAGTACTCC. This encodes CASSAGFFYEQYS.

For this clonotype: A much larger clone lies a single base off, so this may be a read error. The chain combines TRBV5-3 with TRBJ1-1; D unclear. TRBV5-3 belongs to the ORF category, with a function that is uncertain. The germline V and J ends were trimmed by 8 bases and 1 base, with 15 bases remaining between them. The CDR3 totals 14 residues. Here the CDR3 DNA reads TGTGCCAGCAGCATCTCCGGCACGAACACTGAAGCTTTCTTT. It translates to CASSISGTNTEAFF.

This clonotype was seen ten or more times. The rearrangement joins TRBV28 to TRBJ2-4; TRBD2 matches 11 bases. V dropped 5 bases and J dropped 8; count of bases not matched to a gene: 8. CDR3 length: 15 amino acids. Germline CDR1 MDHEN, CDR2 SYDVKM. The CDR3 sequence: CASSPRTSGPDIQYF. Here the CDR3 DNA reads TGTGCCAGCAGTCCTCGGACTAGCGGGCCTGACATTCAGTACTTC.

The J gene is TRBJ2-3, the V gene TRBV27; D uncertain. The CDR3 runs 14 residues. CDR1 and CDR2 from the germline V gene are MNHEY and SMNVEV (reference sequence). With 8 bases removed from V and 0 bases from J, the gap between germline ends came to 12 bases. This CDR3 reads CASADGFSTDTQYF. The CDR3 DNA is TGTGCCAGCGCTGACGGCTTCAGCACAGATACGCAGTATTTT.

The V gene is TRBV4-3, the J gene TRBJ1-2; 11 positions match TRBD1. J lost 8 bases, V lost 5 bases, and 13 bases had no gene match. Per germline, CDR1 LGHNA and CDR2 YSLEER. This CDR3 is built from 16 residues. As DNA, the CDR3 is TGCGCCAGCAGCGCATGGACAGGGGGCGCTTCCTCCGGCTACACCTTC. It specifies CASSAWTGGASSGYTF.

For this clonotype: This could be a read error, since a much larger clone is one nucleotide away. This chain links TRBV10-3 with TRBJ2-3, with D uncertain. Germline assignment: CDR1 ENHRY and CDR2 SYGVKD. The V end lost 6 bases, the J end lost 4 bases, and 5 bases lay between the germline ends. The CDR3 spans 11 residues. The CDR3 spells CAIRVADTQYF. DNA of the CDR3: TGTGCCATCAGGGTCGCAGATACGCAGTATTTT.